This TCR beta chain derives from a study of CD8+ T cells in alopecia areata. For the study at large: Treated patients swallowed 5 to 10 mg of oral tofacitinib twice daily. Study-wide results and caveats: With one nonresponder, baseline CD8+ expansion's link to response remains uncertain. Tofacitinib significantly brought down scalp clonality and expanded CD8+ clones among top 100.

This clone turned up a few times. What it binds is not known. Specified treatment: oral pan-JAK inhibitor, 5-10 mg twice daily. Between the trimmed V and J ends, which lost 5 bases and 8 bases, there was a span of 18 bases. The CDR3 runs 15 residues. Germline values: CDR1 SGHTA, CDR2 FQGNSA. As the sequencing template, cDNA was produced by extracting RNA and reverse transcribing it. Libraries were prepared by immunoSEQ multiplex PCR; TCRdb keeps only in-frame clonotypes and omits some of them. The sample holds 200,000 to 250,000 clones, more than 45% seen once. The clonotype was recovered from a human donor with alopecia areata. Specimen: CD4+ T cells sorted from blood, collected at week 4, from a patient treated with tofacitinib. The chain employs TRBV7-2 and TRBJ1-4; D may be TRBD1 (5 bases). Here the CDR3 reads CASSRDVRGREKLFF. The CDR3 DNA follows: TGTGCCAGCAGCAGGGACGTTCGAGGACGCGAAAAACTGTTTTTT.